This TCR beta chain was observed in a study of vaccination and CD4 T cells after COVID-19. The CDR3 contains 14 residues. The V and J ends lost 0 bases and 4 bases respectively, with 12 bases between them. In germline, CDR1 is DFQATT, CDR2 SNEGSKA (reference sequence). This clonotype appeared a few times. Its antigen is not known. The treatment here: roughly 10-day PBMC culture with coronavirus spike peptide pools or control peptides (ViraFEST assay). From the unexposed donor, CD4+ T cells were collected ahead of the COVID-19 pandemic (2011-2018). Following expansion of antigen-specific T cells with peptide pools, ViraFEST then sequenced TCRs. Sequencing of DNA taken from cultured CD4+ T cells relied on the Oncomine TCR Beta short-read assay. TCRdb reprocessed the PCR reads with MiXCR, giving one entry per CDR3 protein. This sample has under 10,000 distinct CDR3 sequences; 35% to 40% occur once, and the top ten carry around 12%.

Material: CD4+ T cells from blood, cultured in vitro. V is TRBV20-1 and J is TRBJ1-2; no reliable D call. This TCR was recovered from a human donor in good health. In DNA, the CDR3 is TGCAGTGCTAGAGAATGGGGAGGCGGCTATGGCTACACCTTC. It translates to CSAREWGGGYGYTF.